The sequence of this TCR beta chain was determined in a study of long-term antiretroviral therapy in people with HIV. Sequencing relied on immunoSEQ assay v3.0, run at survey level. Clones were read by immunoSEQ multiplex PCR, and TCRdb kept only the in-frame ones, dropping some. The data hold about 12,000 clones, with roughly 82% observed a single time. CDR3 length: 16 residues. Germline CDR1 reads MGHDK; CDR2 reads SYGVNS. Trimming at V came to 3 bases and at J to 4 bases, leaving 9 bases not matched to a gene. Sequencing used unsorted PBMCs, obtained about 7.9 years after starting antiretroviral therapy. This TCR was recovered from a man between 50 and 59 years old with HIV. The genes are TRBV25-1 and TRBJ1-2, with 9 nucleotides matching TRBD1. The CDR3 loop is CASSDTGTGIIYGYTF. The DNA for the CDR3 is TGTGCCAGCAGTGATACCGGGACAGGGATCATCTATGGCTACACCTTC.